A single sample gave rise to the 26 T cell receptor beta chains below, sequenced in a study of brain T cells in children with intractable seizures. Sequencing used immunoSEQ multiplex PCR; TCRdb keeps in-frame clones, though not all of them. Of roughly 120,000 clones in the sample, approximately 94% are singletons; the top ten hold 3.8%. This material consisted of peripheral blood, taken at surgery. The receptors were sampled from a boy under two years old with hemimegalencephaly and intractable seizures.

The rearrangement uses TRBV9 and TRBJ2-7, with D perhaps TRBD1 (6 bases). This CDR3 is 14 amino acids long. CDR1 and CDR2 (germline): SGDLS, YYNGEE. V was trimmed by 0 bases and J by 6 bases, leaving 13 bases between them. CDR3 nucleotides: TGTGCCAGCAGCGTAGCCCCAGGGGCCTCCGAGCAGTACTTC. It codes for CASSVAPGASEQYF.

The chain recombines TRBV27 with TRBJ2-7, with D possibly TRBD1 on 5 matching bases. CDR3 length: 13 residues. Trimming pared 3 bases from V and 3 bases from J, leaving 9 bases between. In germline, CDR1 is MNHEY, CDR2 SMNVEV (reference sequence). The CDR3: CASSLGQHYEQYF. As DNA, the CDR3 is TGTGCCAGCAGTTTGGGGCAGCACTACGAGCAGTACTTC.

The gene calls are TRBV5-1 and TRBJ2-2; possibly TRBD1 for D (6 bases). There are 16 residues in the CDR3. Germline V gives CDR1 SGHRS, CDR2 YFSETQ. Trimming cost V 1 base and J 1 base, with 11 bases left between them. The CDR3 region has the DNA TGCGCCAGCAGCTTGCAACCCAGGGGGAACACCGGGGAGCTGTTTTTT. Protein sequence: CASSLQPRGNTGELFF. The full variable domain, completed using reference TRBV5-1 and TRBJ2-2, is KAGVTQTPRYLIKTRGQQVTLSCSPISGHRSVSWYQQTPGQGLQFLFEYFSETQRNKGNFPGRFSGRQFSNSRSEMNVSTLELGDSALYLCASSLQPRGNTGELFFGEGSRLTVL.

This clone was detected only once. The V and J genes are TRBV18 and TRBJ2-7; the match to TRBD2 covers 13 bases. The ends lost 5 bases at V and 5 bases at J; junction bases unmatched: 3. Germline V gene data show CDR1 as KGHSH and CDR2 as LQKENI. CDR3 size: 14 residues. The CDR3 bases are TGTGCCAGCTCAGTACTAGCGGGAGGGCACGAGCAGTACTTC. Protein product: CASSVLAGGHEQYF. The full variable domain, with the rest looked up from reference TRBV18 and TRBJ2-7, is NAGVMQNPRHLVRRRGQEARLRCSPMKGHSHVYWYRQLPEEGLKFMVYLQKENIIDESGMPKERFSAEFPKEGPSILRIQQVVRGDSAAYFCASSVLAGGHEQYFGPGTRLTVT.

CDR3 nucleotide sequence: TGTGCCAGCTCGCGGCCCCTCCTCTACGAGCAGTACTTC. Protein sequence: CASSRPLLYEQYF. The gene calls are TRBV28 and TRBJ2-7; D remains ambiguous. This CDR3 contains 13 residues. V was clipped by 8 bases and J by 3 bases, with 14 bases between them. CDR1 and CDR2 from the germline V gene are MDHEN and SYDVKM.

The genes are TRBV11-1 and TRBJ2-2; no clear D gene. This CDR3 is built from 15 residues. V was clipped by 5 bases and J by 0 bases, with 10 bases between them. Germline V gene data show CDR1 as SGHAT and CDR2 as FQDESV (reference sequence). The CDR3: CASSRDGPNTGELFF. CDR3 sequence (DNA): TGTGCCAGCAGCCGTGACGGTCCGAACACCGGGGAGCTGTTTTTT. Filled out from reference TRBV11-1 and TRBJ2-2, the complete variable domain reads EAEVAQSPRYKITEKSQAVAFWCDPISGHATLYWYRQILGQGPELLVQFQDESVVDDSQLPKDRFSAERLKGVDSTLKIQPAELGDSAMYLCASSRDGPNTGELFFGEGSRLTVL.

The rearrangement links TRBV5-4 to TRBJ2-4; D tentatively fits TRBD1 or TRBD2 (5 bases each). CDR3 length equals 17 residues. CDR1 and CDR2 from the germline V gene are SGHNT and YYREEE (reference sequence). V shed 4 bases and J shed 6 bases, with 23 bases lying between them. The CDR3 region is CASSSGWGSPGRNIQYF. CDR3 in DNA: TGTGCCAGCAGCAGCGGTTGGGGCAGTCCTGGTAGAAACATTCAGTACTTC.

This chain uses TRBV13 with TRBJ1-2; 7 bases line up with TRBD1. CDR3 length: 14 amino acids. V lost 5 bases, J lost 4 bases, and 7 bases stayed unmatched. Germline V CDR1 and CDR2: PRHDT, FYEKMQ (reference sequence). The CDR3 sequence: CASSPSDRLYGYTF. For the CDR3, the DNA is TGTGCCAGCAGCCCCTCGGACAGGCTCTATGGCTACACCTTC. Supplemented by reference TRBV13 and TRBJ1-2, the full variable domain reads AAGVIQSPRHLIKEKRETATLKCYPIPRHDTVYWYQQGPGQDPQFLISFYEKMQSDKGSIPDRFSAQQFSDYHSELNMSSLELGDSALYFCASSPSDRLYGYTFGSGTRLTVV.

This chain links TRBV5-1 with TRBJ2-1, with D perhaps given as TRBD1 or TRBD2 (5 bases each). The CDR3 consists of 18 residues. The V gene lost 0 bases and the J gene lost 8 bases, with 24 bases spanning the gap. Germline CDR1 is SGHRS and CDR2 is YFSETQ. The CDR3 sequence is CASSLGRGIGFGAHEQFF. Written as DNA, the CDR3 is TGCGCCAGCAGCTTGGGTCGGGGTATTGGCTTTGGGGCCCATGAGCAGTTCTTC.

The rearrangement uses TRBV11-3 and TRBJ2-1; D gene unclear. Trimming took 4 bases from V and 0 from J, leaving 16 bases between them. CDR1 is SGHNT, CDR2 YENEEA, per germline. CDR3 length: 17 amino acids. As DNA, the CDR3 is TGTGCCAGCAGCTCCTTTAATCGCTGGAGCTCCTACAATGAGCAGTTCTTC. Its protein product is CASSSFNRWSSYNEQFF.

The chain is built from TRBV7-9 and TRBJ1-6; 7 bases align to TRBD1. In germline, CDR1 is SEHNR, CDR2 FQNEAQ (reference sequence). The J segment lost 6 bases and the V segment lost 5 bases, leaving 4 bases of the junction unmatched. The CDR3 spans 14 residues. The CDR3 region has the DNA TGTGCCAGCAGCGACGGGACAGCTAATTCACCCCTCCACTTT. Translation gives CASSDGTANSPLHF.

The chain recombines TRBV6-4 with TRBJ2-7, with D possibly TRBD1 on 5 matching bases. V was clipped by 8 bases and J by 2 bases, with 16 bases between them. The CDR3 is 14 residues long. Germline V gene sequence: CDR1 MRHNA, CDR2 SNTAGT. The CDR3: CASASPDKTYEQYF. The CDR3 nucleotides are TGTGCCAGCGCCTCTCCGGACAAAACCTACGAGCAGTACTTC.

The chain employs TRBV9 and TRBJ2-2; D call uncertain. Germline V gene lookup returns CDR1 SGDLS and CDR2 YYNGEE. V was shortened by 4 bases and J by 3 bases, with 4 bases between the two germline ends. CDR3 size: 12 residues. Here the CDR3 DNA reads TGTGCCAGCAGCCTAGACACCGGGGAGCTGTTTTTT. This sequence encodes CASSLDTGELFF.

V is TRBV27 and J is TRBJ2-3, with 10 bases fitting TRBD2. The CDR3 runs to 16 residues. Germline loops: CDR1 MNHEY, CDR2 SMNVEV (reference sequence). V was pared by 6 bases and J by 1 base, with 7 bases of the junction left unmatched. The CDR3 region is CASRAKREGRTDTQYF. Here the CDR3 DNA reads TGTGCCAGCAGGGCCAAGCGGGAGGGCCGCACAGATACGCAGTATTTT.

The chain carries TRBV11-2 and TRBJ2-3; 11 bases align to TRBD2. This CDR3 contains 16 residues. The germline V gene has CDR1 SGHAT and CDR2 FQNNGV. V lost 0 bases, J lost 8 bases, and 7 bases stayed unmatched. The CDR3 DNA sequence: TGTGCCAGCAGCTTAGATAGCGGGAGGGCCGGAGGTACGCAGTATTTT. This sequence encodes CASSLDSGRAGGTQYF.

This clone was counted only a few times. This chain uses TRBV27 with TRBJ1-6; D unresolved. Germline CDR1 reads MNHEY; CDR2 reads SMNVEV (reference sequence). This CDR3 is built from 13 residues. V was trimmed by 5 bases and J by 7 bases, leaving 9 bases between them. This CDR3 reads CASSPYGNSPLHF. CDR3 DNA: TGTGCCAGCAGTCCCTACGGGAATTCACCCCTCCACTTT.

The chain employs TRBV29-1 and TRBJ1-3; D is possibly TRBD1 (6 bases). CDR1 is SQVTM, CDR2 ANQGSEA, per germline. CDR3 length: 12 residues. V dropped 2 bases and J dropped 7 bases, with 9 bases sitting between them. The CDR3 bases are TGCAGCGTTGAAAACAGGGAGAACACCATATATTTT. Protein: CSVENRENTIYF.

The J gene is TRBJ2-5, the V gene TRBV16; D perhaps matches TRBD2 (5 bases). In germline, CDR1 is KGHSY, CDR2 FQNENV. V was shortened by 4 bases and J by 5 bases, with 11 bases between the two germline ends. This CDR3 is 13 amino acids long. The CDR3 region is CASSLDWNETQYF. The CDR3 DNA reads TGTGCCAGCAGCCTGGACTGGAATGAGACCCAGTACTTC.

The CDR3 nucleotides are TGTGCCAGCAGCCGCGGGGTAGCGGGCCCCGAGCATGGGCAGTATTTT. Residues: CASSRGVAGPEHGQYF. The chain carries TRBV7-9 and TRBJ2-3; 7 bases fit TRBD2. The CDR3 sequence is 16 residues long. Per the germline V gene, CDR1 is SEHNR and CDR2 is FQNEAQ (reference sequence). J gave up 11 bases and V 5 bases, and 19 bases lay outside the gene matches. The full variable domain, its missing parts supplied by reference TRBV7-9 and TRBJ2-3, is DTGVSQNPRHKITKRGQNVTFRCDPISEHNRLYWYRQTLGQGPEFLTYFQNEAQLEKSRLLSDRFSAERPKGSFSTLEIQRTEQGDSAMYLCASSRGVAGPEHGQYFGPGTRLTVL.

J is TRBJ2-1 and V is TRBV5-6, with D possibly being TRBD2 (5 bases). V was cut by 10 bases and J by 9 bases, with 23 bases left in between. Germline CDR1 and CDR2: SGHDT and YYEEEE. This CDR3 spans 14 amino acids. The CDR3, as DNA: TGTGCCGGGGATAGGACGGGAACCGAGGGTGAGCAGTTCTTC. Its protein product is CAGDRTGTEGEQFF.

This chain connects TRBV7-9 to TRBJ1-4; D remains ambiguous. This CDR3 contains 16 residues. The V end was cut by 3 bases, the J end by 0 bases, with 11 bases between. Germline values: CDR1 SEHNR, CDR2 FQNEAQ (reference sequence). CDR3 sequence: CASSFHVVATNEKLFF. The CDR3 DNA reads as TGTGCCAGCAGCTTCCACGTCGTTGCAACTAATGAAAAACTGTTTTTT.

The V gene is TRBV7-9, the J gene TRBJ1-1; tentative D call: TRBD1 (5 bases). The V gene's germline CDR1 is SEHNR and CDR2 FQNEAQ (reference sequence). This CDR3 contains 15 residues. V lost 4 bases and J 4 bases, leaving 16 bases between the germline ends. The CDR3 coding sequence is TGTGCCAGCAGCTCCCCTCAGGGAGCGGGCACTGAAGCTTTCTTT. Translating gives CASSSPQGAGTEAFF. Full variable domain (missing parts from reference TRBV7-9 and TRBJ1-1): DTGVSQNPRHKITKRGQNVTFRCDPISEHNRLYWYRQTLGQGPEFLTYFQNEAQLEKSRLLSDRFSAERPKGSFSTLEIQRTEQGDSAMYLCASSSPQGAGTEAFFGQGTRLTVV.

The chain joins TRBV18 to TRBJ2-2; 9 bases fit TRBD1. Trimming cost V 4 bases and J 3 bases; bases outside gene matches: 6. This CDR3 has 16 amino acids. The V gene's germline CDR1 is KGHSH and CDR2 LQKENI. The CDR3 DNA reads as TGTGCCAGCTCACTACGGACAGGGGACGACACCGGGGAGCTGTTTTTT. This sequence encodes CASSLRTGDDTGELFF.

V is TRBV2 and J is TRBJ1-3; TRBD1 might be the D (5 bases). CDR3 length equals 14 residues. Germline CDR1 and CDR2: SNHLY and FYNNEI. The V gene lost 5 bases and the J gene lost 4 bases, with 12 bases spanning the gap. The chain's CDR3 is CASSRRVVGNTIYF. In DNA, the CDR3 is TGTGCCAGCAGTCGCAGGGTTGTCGGAAACACCATATATTTT.

This rearrangement joins TRBV4-3 to TRBJ1-2; D is unclear. The germline V gene encodes CDR1 LGHNA and CDR2 YSLEER. Trimming cost V 0 bases and J 4 bases, with 12 bases left between them. The CDR3 is 15 residues long. The CDR3 bases are TGCGCCAGCAGCCAAGAGGGGATCCCCCTCTATGGCTACACCTTC. As protein: CASSQEGIPLYGYTF.

Of note for this clone: A read error may produce the germline difference seen at one junction end. The chain couples TRBV3-1 (or the pseudogene TRBV3-2) to TRBJ2-5, with D possibly matching TRBD1 (6 bases). The germline gives CDR1 LGHDT, CDR2 YNNKEL (reference sequence). The CDR3 totals 16 residues. The CDR3 sequence: CASSQGAGGSQDTQYF. The CDR3 bases are TGTGCCAGCAGCCAGGGGGCTGGGGGTAGCCAAGATACCCAGTACTTC.